This section outlines one TCR beta chain sequence together with its context. The data were obtained in a study of Ad26.COV2.S vaccination and SARS-CoV-2 variants. Germline V gene sequence: CDR1 SGHTA, CDR2 FQGNSA. The CDR3 sequence is 15 residues long. Trimming shortened V by 0 bases and J by 0 bases, and 6 bases separated the two germline ends. TCRdb's table, derived via immunoSEQ multiplex PCR, lists solely in-frame clones and lacks some. The table lists some 390,000 clones, about nine tenths of them singletons. As for treatment: over 15 received Ad26.COV2.S at low or high dose, single or two shots; roughly 5 received placebo; per-sample allocation not given. All samples were drawn on day 63, counting from the first vaccine or placebo injection.

This TCR came from a person aged 18-65 years who received the Ad26.COV2.S COVID-19 vaccine or a placebo. The chain carries TRBV7-2 and TRBJ2-1; D unclear. Here the sequenced sample was peripheral blood, taken in a trial of Ad26.COV2.S vaccine versus placebo. CDR3 sequence reads: CASSLAPSSYNEQFF. In DNA, the CDR3 is TGTGCCAGCAGCTTAGCACCCAGCTCCTACAATGAGCAGTTCTTC.